This TCR beta chain was profiled in a study of T cells of healthy individuals. Each CDR3 protein gets one entry after TCRdb re-called the 5' RACE reads with MiXCR. The table shows 65,000 to 95,000 distinct CDR3 sequences, with around 5.1% occurring only once. The CDR3 covers 18 residues. CDR1 and CDR2 from the germline V gene are LNHNV and YYDKDF (reference sequence). V gave up 0 bases and J gave up 5 bases; unmatched junction bases: 12. This clonotype has ten or more counts. This receptor was taken from a female donor in good health. J is TRBJ2-1 and V is TRBV15, with 8 nucleotides matching TRBD1. The CDR3 loop is CATSRDIREQGVDNEQFF. DNA for the CDR3: TGTGCCACCAGCAGAGATATTAGAGAACAGGGGGTCGACAATGAGCAGTTCTTC.